This T cell receptor beta chain was recovered during a study of T cells in Graves' hyperthyroidism and ophthalmopathy. RNA transcripts provided the source from which TCR beta CDR3 regions were amplified. The HTBI primer set served for first-round RT-PCR of the TCR CDR3. TCRdb reanalysed the multiplex PCR reads using MiXCR and keeps one entry per CDR3 protein. The profile covers over 450,000 distinct CDR3 sequences, with approximately 15% appearing a single time and 15% to 20% taken by the ten largest. This clonotype was counted only a few times. V was pared by 4 bases and J by 1 base, with 7 bases of the junction left unmatched. The CDR3 runs to 16 residues. Germline V CDR1 and CDR2: SGHDT, YYEEEE.

This sequence was found in a woman aged 18-35 years with Graves' hyperthyroidism. V is TRBV5-6 and J is TRBJ1-5, with 8 bases aligning to TRBD1. The specimen sequenced was blood. Here the CDR3 reads CASSPRTGSSNQPQHF. CDR3 bases: TGTGCCAGCAGCCCGAGGACAGGGTCGAGCAATCAGCCCCAGCATTTT. The variable domain in full, with the rest retrieved from reference TRBV5-6 and TRBJ1-5, is DAGVTQSPTHLIKTRGQQVTLRCSPKSGHDTVSWYQQALGQGPQFIFQYYEEEERQRGNFPDRFSGHQFPNYSSELNVNALLLGDSALYLCASSPRTGSSNQPQHFGDGTRLSIL.